The 6 T cell receptor beta chains presented below share a single source sample, sequenced in a study of blood T cell repertoires in COVID-19. The repertoire was sequenced with immunoSEQ multiplex PCR; TCRdb's copy has only in-frame clones and lacks some. The profile shows 300,000 to 400,000 clones, 85% to 90% of them singletons. The sample was peripheral blood. These receptors were collected from a woman between 50 and 59 years old with COVID-19, enrolled during active disease.

The count of this clone is one. CDR3 nucleotides: TGTGCCAGCAAAGCTATCATGTCGAACACTGAAGCTTTCTTT. Its protein product is CASKAIMSNTEAFF. J is TRBJ1-1 and V is TRBV4-2; D is ambiguous. The CDR3 covers 14 residues. Germline V gives CDR1 LGHNA, CDR2 YNFKEQ. V lost 7 bases and J 1 base, leaving 13 bases between the germline ends.

CDR3 nucleotide sequence: TGTGCCAGCAGCCGGACCGGGACAGGGGGAAACTATGGCTACACCTTC. Its translation is CASSRTGTGGNYGYTF. V usage is TRBV3-1 (or the pseudogene TRBV3-2) and J usage is TRBJ1-2; TRBD1 matches at 11 bases. CDR3 length: 16 amino acids. V shed 4 bases and J 2 bases; nucleotides not matched to a gene: 6. Germline V gene lookup returns CDR1 LGHDT and CDR2 YNNKEL (reference sequence).

The V call is TRBV10-1, the J call TRBJ2-7; 7 bases agree with TRBD2. Trimming removed 7 bases from V and 5 bases from J; junction bases left unmatched: 11. CDR3 length equals 14 residues. Germline V gene lookup returns CDR1 WNHNN and CDR2 SYGVQD (reference sequence). CDR3 coding DNA: TGCGCCAGCAAAGTAACAATGACTAGCCACGAGCAGTACTTC. Amino acids: CASKVTMTSHEQYF.

The chain has TRBV15 and TRBJ1-5; D gene unclear. This CDR3 spans 15 amino acids. V was cut by 0 bases and J by 2 bases, with 8 bases left in between. CDR1 is LNHNV and CDR2 is YYDKDF in the germline V gene (reference sequence). The chain's CDR3 is CATSRDLTGNQPQHF. The CDR3 coding sequence is TGTGCCACCAGCAGAGATTTAACGGGCAATCAGCCCCAGCATTTT.

The J gene is TRBJ2-5, the V gene TRBV6-5; 8 bases are shared with TRBD1. Germline V gives CDR1 MNHEY, CDR2 SVGAGI. The ends lost 8 bases at V and 2 bases at J; junction bases unmatched: 1. This CDR3 has 12 residues. The CDR3 DNA sequence: TGTGCCAGCCGGACAGGGCAAGAGACCCAGTACTTC. Translated: CASRTGQETQYF.

The chain recombines TRBV5-4 with TRBJ2-5, with 7 bases matching TRBD1. Trimming cost V 0 bases and J 4 bases; bases outside gene matches: 9. Germline V gene data show CDR1 as SGHNT and CDR2 as YYREEE (reference sequence). This CDR3 spans 16 amino acids. CDR3 in amino acids: CASSLGDSRGVETQYF. CDR3 nucleotides: TGTGCCAGCAGCTTGGGGGACAGTCGAGGGGTAGAGACCCAGTACTTC.